These T cell receptor beta chains were read from a single sample in a study of cytomegalovirus exposure and HLA in healthy donors. The repertoire was sequenced with immunoSEQ multiplex PCR; TCRdb's copy has only in-frame clones and lacks some. The sample consists of hundreds of thousands of clones, 60% to 80% of them appearing once. The source material was PBMCs. The receptors come from a man in his late teens or twenties in good health and CMV-seronegative. CDR3s leave out the opening cysteine and the closing phenylalanine or tryptophan. Fields, in order: J gene, V gene, CDR3 protein.

TRBJ1-4 | TRBV6-6 | ASMRGQGGEKLF
TRBJ1-4 | TRBV28 | ASSLEGTAHEKLF
TRBJ2-2 | TRBV15 | ATSSLGQAAGELF
TRBJ1-2 | TRBV28 | ASSAGDHYGYT
TRBJ2-7 | TRBV29-1 | SVLPGGSHEQY
TRBJ2-7 | TRBV6-5 | ASKASGRTGEQY
TRBJ1-1 | TRBV18 | ASSDTGLAF
TRBJ2-5 | TRBV7-8 | ASSAWTDQETQY
TRBJ2-1 | TRBV7-9 | ASSSPLADEQF
TRBJ2-7 | TRBV6-5 | ASSSSGPHEQY
TRBJ1-1 | TRBV7-6 | ASSSTGDSRRAF
TRBJ2-3 | TRBV28 | ASRDPGQGAVDTQY
TRBJ2-5 | TRBV29-1 | SVERPTGQETQY
TRBJ1-1 | TRBV7-2 | ASSWNRLSEAF
TRBJ1-4 | TRBV28 | ASSPGTGFNEKLF
TRBJ2-5 | TRBV6-5 | ASSSKPRETQY
TRBJ2-4 | TRBV29-1 | SGGEGLSKNIQY
TRBJ1-3 | TRBV10-3 | AISEPQTNSGNTIY
TRBJ2-4 | TRBV6-1 | ASSEALGGANIQY
TRBJ1-4 | TRBV27 | ASRRLSIGDFGEKLF
TRBJ2-7 | TRBV4-1 | ASSRIIPGQGVGEQY
TRBJ2-3 | TRBV4-1 | ASSQDIGGVDTQY
TRBJ1-5 | TRBV19 | ASSIGTGGGQPQH
TRBJ2-1 | TRBV7-2 | ASSLDRVPGGEQF
TRBJ2-3 | TRBV7-3 | ASRPGLAGAGGTQY
TRBJ2-2 | TRBV4-2 | ASSQVRGTTGELF
TRBJ2-2 | TRBV28 | ASSAHGDNTGELF
TRBJ2-6 | TRBV10-3 | AISPLAGGDGANVLT
TRBJ2-1 | TRBV11-3 | ASSFRGGRYNEQF
TRBJ1-3 | TRBV4-3 | ASSQEQGRGGNTIY
TRBJ1-4 | TRBV19 | ATGEATNEKLF
TRBJ2-2 | TRBV19 | ASIIARVEETGELF
TRBJ1-5 | TRBV30 | AWDGGVRQPQH
TRBJ2-1 | TRBV18 | ASSPLGTNNEQF
TRBJ1-2 | TRBV6-6 | ASSPANYGYT